The rows below give T cell receptor beta chains drawn from one sample of a study of low-dose radiotherapy and immunotherapy resistance in tumors. TCRdb itself ran the reads through MiXCR, one entry per CDR3 protein. The sample includes approximately 90,000 distinct CDR3 sequences, around 9.2% of them seen just once. Sequenced material: PBMCs, taken before treatment. These receptors came from a male donor with prostate cancer. The CDR3 runs from the conserved cysteine through the conserved F or W. Fields, in order: V gene, D gene, clone size, J gene, CDR3 DNA, CDR3 protein. D genes are given only for firm matches. A clone size is listed for some rows: how often the clone was seen (once, few, many), or a class if it is expanded.

V: TRBV7-2
D: -
size: many
J: TRBJ2-2
DNA: TGTGCCAGCACCCGGGGTACCCCGGGCACCGGGGAGCTGTTTTTT
CDR3: CASTRGTPGTGELFF

V: TRBV29-1
D: TRBD2
size: -
J: TRBJ2-1
DNA: TGCAGCTCAGCCGCCAGCGGGAGTGGTTCCTACAATGAGCAGTTCTTC
CDR3: CSSAASGSGSYNEQFF

V: TRBV6-2/TRBV6-3
D: -
size: many
J: TRBJ2-7
DNA: TGTGCCAGCAAATTGGAGGGTTCCGAGCAGTACTTC
CDR3: CASKLEGSEQYF

V: TRBV20-1
D: -
size: -
J: TRBJ1-6
DNA: TGCAGTGCTGGACGGGGCGATAATTCACCCCTCCACTTT
CDR3: CSAGRGDNSPLHF

V: TRBV6-2/TRBV6-3
D: TRBD1
size: many
J: TRBJ2-7
DNA: TGTGCCAGCAGTTATTCCGGGACAGGGGACCTCTACGAGCAGTACTTC
CDR3: CASSYSGTGDLYEQYF

V: TRBV5-4
D: TRBD1
size: many
J: TRBJ1-2
DNA: TGTGCCAGCAGCACAGGGGTCTATGGCTACACCTTC
CDR3: CASSTGVYGYTF

V: TRBV18
D: -
size: few
J: TRBJ2-4
DNA: TGTGCCAGCTCACCACAGGGGTTAAACATTCAGTACTTC
CDR3: CASSPQGLNIQYF

V: TRBV30
D: TRBD2
size: few
J: TRBJ2-5
DNA: TGTGCCTGGAGACGAGGGACTAGCGGGATACTGGAGACCCAGTACTTC
CDR3: CAWRRGTSGILETQYF

V: TRBV25-1
D: TRBD2
size: many
J: TRBJ2-1
DNA: TGTGCCAGCAGTGAATATAGTGGTAGCGGGAGAGGCACGAATGAGCAGTTCTTC
CDR3: CASSEYSGSGRGTNEQFF

V: TRBV7-8
D: -
size: many
J: TRBJ2-7
DNA: TGTGCCAGCAGCTTAGGAGGGCTCATTGGGAGCTCCTACGAGCAGTACTTC
CDR3: CASSLGGLIGSSYEQYF